The source of this TCR beta chain is a study of patients and donors after allogeneic stem cell transplantation. This clonotype was seen more than once but under ten times. Each CDR3 protein gets one entry after TCRdb re-called the RT-PCR reads with MiXCR. The sample carries more than 150,000 distinct CDR3 sequences, 41% recorded once. V lost 1 base to trimming and J lost 5 bases, with 6 bases between them. CDR1 and CDR2 (germline): SGHTA, FQGNSA. This CDR3 spans 13 amino acids. This TCR came from a human donor who was either an allogeneic HSCT recipient or a stem cell or donor lymphocyte infusion donor (not recorded which). It is not recorded whose cells these are; they may come from a transplant donor. Sequenced material: blood, either unsorted or a sorted T cell fraction (not recorded which). This chain links TRBV7-2 with TRBJ1-5, with D hard to call. The CDR3 loop is CASSLVWDQPQHF. DNA of the CDR3: TGTGCCAGCAGCTTAGTGTGGGATCAGCCCCAGCATTTT.